Below, 3 T cell receptor beta chains from the same sample are listed, as sequenced in a study of graft-versus-host responses after intestinal transplantation. Clones were sequenced by immunoSEQ multiplex PCR, and TCRdb holds only the in-frame ones, with some missing. The repertoire consists of fewer than 110,000 clones, with approximately 90% occurring once and the leading ten covering about 0.75%. Their antigens are not known. The sample in question was unstimulated CD4+ T cells sorted from spleen or lymph node cells, obtained before transplant. These receptors all come from a human donor who was the organ donor for an intestinal transplant.

This chain uses TRBV7-2 with TRBJ1-1; D gene unclear. The germline V gene encodes CDR1 SGHTA and CDR2 FQGNSA. The V end lost 5 bases, the J end lost 2 bases, and 9 bases lay between the germline ends. This CDR3 region has 13 residues. The CDR3 spells CASSADGNTEAFF. The CDR3 bases are TGTGCCAGCAGCGCTGACGGAAACACTGAAGCTTTCTTT.

The chain combines TRBV5-4 with TRBJ1-2; D unresolved. The CDR3 has 15 residues. Trimming shortened V by 4 bases and J by 0 bases, and 13 bases separated the two germline ends. Germline CDR1 reads SGHNT; CDR2 reads YYREEE (reference sequence). CDR3 coding DNA: TGTGCCAGCAGCCCCGGGTCCGGGGCTAACTATGGCTACACCTTC. It specifies CASSPGSGANYGYTF. Looking up the rest from reference TRBV5-4 and TRBJ1-2 gives the full variable domain: ETGVTQSPTHLIKTRGQQVTLRCSSQSGHNTVSWYQQALGQGPQFIFQYYREEENGRGNFPPRFSGLQFPNYSSELNVNALELDDSALYLCASSPGSGANYGYTFGSGTRLTVV.

The chain couples TRBV5-1 to TRBJ2-4; perhaps TRBD1 as D (6 bases). V lost 2 bases to trimming and J lost 9 bases, with 15 bases between them. CDR1 and CDR2 from the germline V gene are SGHRS and YFSETQ. The CDR3 spans 14 residues. CDR3 loop: CASSFGQPRGIQYF. The CDR3 bases are TGCGCCAGCAGCTTCGGACAGCCGAGGGGCATTCAGTACTTC.